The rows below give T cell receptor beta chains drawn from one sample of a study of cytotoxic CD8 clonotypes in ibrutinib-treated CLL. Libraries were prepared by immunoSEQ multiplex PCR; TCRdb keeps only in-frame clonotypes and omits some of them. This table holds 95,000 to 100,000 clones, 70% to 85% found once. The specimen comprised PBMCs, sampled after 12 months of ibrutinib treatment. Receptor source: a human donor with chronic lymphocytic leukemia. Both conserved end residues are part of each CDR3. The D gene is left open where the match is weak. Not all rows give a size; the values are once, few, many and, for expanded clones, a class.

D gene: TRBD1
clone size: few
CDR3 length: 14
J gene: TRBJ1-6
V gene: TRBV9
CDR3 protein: CASSATGADSPLHF
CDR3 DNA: TGTGCCAGCAGCGCGACAGGGGCCGATTCACCCCTCCACTTT

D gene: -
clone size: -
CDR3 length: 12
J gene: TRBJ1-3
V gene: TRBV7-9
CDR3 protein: CASSLQGNTIYF
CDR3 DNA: TGTGCCAGCAGTTTACAGGGAAACACCATATATTTT

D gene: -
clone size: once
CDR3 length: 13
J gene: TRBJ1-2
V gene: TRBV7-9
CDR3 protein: CASSTRDSWGYTF
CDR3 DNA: TGTGCCAGCAGTACGAGGGATTCGTGGGGCTACACCTTC

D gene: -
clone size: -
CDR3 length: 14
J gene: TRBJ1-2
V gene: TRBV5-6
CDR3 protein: CASSLERGTYGYTF
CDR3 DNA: TGTGCCAGCAGCTTGGAACGGGGAACATATGGCTACACCTTC

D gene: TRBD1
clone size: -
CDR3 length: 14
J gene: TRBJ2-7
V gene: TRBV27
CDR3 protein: CASSSGQGNYEQYF
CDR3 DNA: TGTGCCAGCAGTTCGGGACAGGGGAACTACGAGCAGTACTTC

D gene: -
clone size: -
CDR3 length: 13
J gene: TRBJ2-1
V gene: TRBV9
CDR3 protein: CASSVVMADEQFF
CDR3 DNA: TGTGCCAGCAGCGTAGTAATGGCTGATGAGCAGTTCTTC

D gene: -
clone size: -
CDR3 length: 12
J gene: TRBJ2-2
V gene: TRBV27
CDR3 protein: CASSEYTGELFF
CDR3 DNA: TGTGCGAGCTCTGAGTACACCGGGGAGCTGTTTTTT

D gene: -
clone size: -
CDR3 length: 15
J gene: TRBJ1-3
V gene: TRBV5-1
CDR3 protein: CASSLDGASGNTIYF
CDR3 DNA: TGCGCCAGCAGCTTGGACGGGGCGAGCGGAAACACCATATATTTT

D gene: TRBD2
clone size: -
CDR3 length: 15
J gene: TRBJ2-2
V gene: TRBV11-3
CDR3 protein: CASSSGGVTAGELFF
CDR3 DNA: TGTGCCAGCAGCAGCGGGGGAGTGACGGCCGGGGAGCTGTTTTTT

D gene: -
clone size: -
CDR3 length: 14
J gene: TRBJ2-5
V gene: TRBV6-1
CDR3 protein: CASSLTSGGETQYF
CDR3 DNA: TGTGCCAGCAGCCTGACTAGTGGAGGGGAGACCCAGTACTTC

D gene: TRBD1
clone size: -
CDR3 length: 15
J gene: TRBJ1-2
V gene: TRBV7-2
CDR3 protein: CASSPDRGTPSGYTF
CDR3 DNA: TGTGCCAGCAGCCCGGACAGGGGAACTCCTAGTGGCTACACCTTC

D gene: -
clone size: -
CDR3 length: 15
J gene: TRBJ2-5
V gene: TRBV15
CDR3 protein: CATSRASAFQETQYF
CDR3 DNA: TGTGCCACCAGCAGGGCTTCGGCCTTCCAAGAGACCCAGTACTTC

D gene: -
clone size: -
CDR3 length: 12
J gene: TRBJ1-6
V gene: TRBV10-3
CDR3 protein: CAISEPFSPLHF
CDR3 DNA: TGTGCCATCAGTGAACCCTTTTCACCCCTCCACTTT